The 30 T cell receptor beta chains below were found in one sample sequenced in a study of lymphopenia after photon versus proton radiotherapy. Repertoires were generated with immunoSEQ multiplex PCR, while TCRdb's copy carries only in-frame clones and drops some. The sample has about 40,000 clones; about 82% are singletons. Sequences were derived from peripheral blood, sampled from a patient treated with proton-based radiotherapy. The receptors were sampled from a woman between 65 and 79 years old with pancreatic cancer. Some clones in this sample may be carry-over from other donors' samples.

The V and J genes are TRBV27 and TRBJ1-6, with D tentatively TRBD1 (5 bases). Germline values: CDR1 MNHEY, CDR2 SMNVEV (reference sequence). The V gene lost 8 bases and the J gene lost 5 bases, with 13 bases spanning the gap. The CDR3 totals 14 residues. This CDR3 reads CASVAGFHNSPLHF. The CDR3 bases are TGTGCCAGCGTTGCAGGGTTTCATAATTCACCCCTCCACTTT.

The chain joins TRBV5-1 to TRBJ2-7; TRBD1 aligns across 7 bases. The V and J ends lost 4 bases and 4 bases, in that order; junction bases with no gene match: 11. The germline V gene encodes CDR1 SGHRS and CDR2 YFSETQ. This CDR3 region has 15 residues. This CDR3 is CASSLSGTDKYEQYF. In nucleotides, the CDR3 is TGCGCCAGCAGCCTCTCCGGGACAGACAAATACGAGCAGTACTTC. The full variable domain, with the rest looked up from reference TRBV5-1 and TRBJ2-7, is KAGVTQTPRYLIKTRGQQVTLSCSPISGHRSVSWYQQTPGQGLQFLFEYFSETQRNKGNFPGRFSGRQFSNSRSEMNVSTLELGDSALYLCASSLSGTDKYEQYFGPGTRLTVT.

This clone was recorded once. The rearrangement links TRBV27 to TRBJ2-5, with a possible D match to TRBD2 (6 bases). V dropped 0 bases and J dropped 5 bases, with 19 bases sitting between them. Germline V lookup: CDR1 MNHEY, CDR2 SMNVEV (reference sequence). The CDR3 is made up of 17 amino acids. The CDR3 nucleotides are TGTGCCAGCAGTTTATCGCCGTCGGGGGACGTCAGGGAGACCCAGTACTTC. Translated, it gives CASSLSPSGDVRETQYF.

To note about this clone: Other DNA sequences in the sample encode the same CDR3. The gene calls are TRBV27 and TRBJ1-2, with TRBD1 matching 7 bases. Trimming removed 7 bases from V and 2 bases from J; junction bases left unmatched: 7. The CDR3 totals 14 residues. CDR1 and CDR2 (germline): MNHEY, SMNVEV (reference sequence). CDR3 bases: TGTGCCAGCAAACGGGACAGAGCAAACTATGGCTACACCTTC. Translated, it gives CASKRDRANYGYTF.

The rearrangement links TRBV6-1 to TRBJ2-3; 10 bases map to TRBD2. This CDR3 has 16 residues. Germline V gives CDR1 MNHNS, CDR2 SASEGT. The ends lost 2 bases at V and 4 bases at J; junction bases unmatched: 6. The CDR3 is CASSELVAGGADTQYF. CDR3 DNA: TGTGCCAGCAGTGAACTCGTAGCGGGAGGTGCAGATACGCAGTATTTT.

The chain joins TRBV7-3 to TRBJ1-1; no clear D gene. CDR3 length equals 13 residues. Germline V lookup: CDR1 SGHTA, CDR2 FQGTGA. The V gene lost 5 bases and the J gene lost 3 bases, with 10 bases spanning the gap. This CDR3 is CASSERYDTEAFF. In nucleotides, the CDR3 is TGTGCCAGCAGCGAACGGTATGACACTGAAGCTTTCTTT.

CDR3 sequence reads: CSARRDDEQYF. CDR3 sequence (DNA): TGCAGTGCTAGAAGGGACGACGAGCAGTACTTC. This chain connects TRBV20-1 to TRBJ2-7; D could derive from TRBD1 or TRBD2 (5 bases each). Germline V gene sequence: CDR1 DFQATT, CDR2 SNEGSKA (reference sequence). The V gene lost 2 bases and the J gene lost 5 bases, with 7 bases spanning the gap. The CDR3 covers 11 residues.

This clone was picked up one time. The CDR3 DNA follows: TGTGCCAGCAGCGCTACCCCCCGGGGCGGGAGCTGGAGCACAGATACGCAGTATTTT. This codes for CASSATPRGGSWSTDTQYF. The V call is TRBV7-3, the J call TRBJ2-3, with 7 bases matching TRBD2. V was pared by 5 bases and J by 0 bases, with 17 bases of the junction left unmatched. The CDR3 totals 19 residues. Germline CDR1 SGHTA, CDR2 FQGTGA.

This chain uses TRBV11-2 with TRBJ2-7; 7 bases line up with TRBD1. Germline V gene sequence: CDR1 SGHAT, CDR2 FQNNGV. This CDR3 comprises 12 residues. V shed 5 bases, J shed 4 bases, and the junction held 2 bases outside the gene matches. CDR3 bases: TGTGCCAGCAGCCAGGGGGAATACGAGCAGTACTTC. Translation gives CASSQGEYEQYF. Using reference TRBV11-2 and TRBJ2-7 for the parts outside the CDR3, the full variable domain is EAGVAQSPRYKIIEKRQSVAFWCNPISGHATLYWYQQILGQGPKLLIQFQNNGVVDDSQLPKDRFSAERLKGVDSTLKIQPAKLEDSAVYLCASSQGEYEQYFGPGTRLTVT.

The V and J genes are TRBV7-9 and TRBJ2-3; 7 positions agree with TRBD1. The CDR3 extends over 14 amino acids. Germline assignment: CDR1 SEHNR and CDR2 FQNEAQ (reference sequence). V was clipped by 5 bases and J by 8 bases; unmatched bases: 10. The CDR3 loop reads CASSARDSSSTQYF. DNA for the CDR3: TGTGCCAGCAGCGCCCGGGACAGTAGCTCTACGCAGTATTTT.

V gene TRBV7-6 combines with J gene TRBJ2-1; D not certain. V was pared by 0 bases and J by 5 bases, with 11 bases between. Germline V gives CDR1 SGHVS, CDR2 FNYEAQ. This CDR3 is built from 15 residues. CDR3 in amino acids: CASSLAWQRNNEQFF. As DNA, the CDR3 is TGTGCCAGCAGCTTAGCATGGCAGAGGAACAATGAGCAGTTCTTC.

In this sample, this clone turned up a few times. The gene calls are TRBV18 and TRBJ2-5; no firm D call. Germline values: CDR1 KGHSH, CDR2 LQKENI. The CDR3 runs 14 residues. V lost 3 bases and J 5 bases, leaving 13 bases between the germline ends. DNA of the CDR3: TGTGCCAGCTCACCGCAGATCGACTCGGAGACCCAGTACTTC. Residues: CASSPQIDSETQYF.

This CDR3 reads CASSLSVVAQNYGYTF. CDR3 DNA sequence: TGTGCCAGCAGTTTAAGTGTGGTAGCACAAAACTATGGCTACACCTTC. The V and J genes are TRBV28 and TRBJ1-2; D remains ambiguous. This CDR3 has 16 residues. Germline loops: CDR1 MDHEN, CDR2 SYDVKM. With 2 bases removed from V and 2 bases from J, the gap between germline ends came to 15 bases.

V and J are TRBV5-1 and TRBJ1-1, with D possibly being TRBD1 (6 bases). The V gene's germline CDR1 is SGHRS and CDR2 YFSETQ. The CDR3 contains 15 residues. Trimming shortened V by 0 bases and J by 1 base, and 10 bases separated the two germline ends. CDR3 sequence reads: CASSLATQGNTEAFF. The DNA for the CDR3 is TGCGCCAGCAGCTTGGCTACACAGGGGAACACTGAAGCTTTCTTT. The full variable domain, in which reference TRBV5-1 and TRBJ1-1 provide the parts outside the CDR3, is KAGVTQTPRYLIKTRGQQVTLSCSPISGHRSVSWYQQTPGQGLQFLFEYFSETQRNKGNFPGRFSGRQFSNSRSEMNVSTLELGDSALYLCASSLATQGNTEAFFGQGTRLTVV.

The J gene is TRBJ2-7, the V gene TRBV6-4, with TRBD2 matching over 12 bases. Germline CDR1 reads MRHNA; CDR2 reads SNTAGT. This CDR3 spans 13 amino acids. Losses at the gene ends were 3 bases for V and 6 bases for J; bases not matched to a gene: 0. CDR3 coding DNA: TGTGCCAGCAGTGAACTAGCGGGAGGCGAGCAGTACTTC. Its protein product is CASSELAGGEQYF.

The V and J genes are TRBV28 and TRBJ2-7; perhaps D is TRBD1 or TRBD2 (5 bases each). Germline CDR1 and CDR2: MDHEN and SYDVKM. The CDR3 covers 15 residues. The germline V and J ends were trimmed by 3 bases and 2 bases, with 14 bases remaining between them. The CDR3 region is CASSLPSGTPYEQYF. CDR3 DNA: TGTGCCAGCAGTTTGCCGTCCGGGACCCCCTACGAGCAGTACTTC.

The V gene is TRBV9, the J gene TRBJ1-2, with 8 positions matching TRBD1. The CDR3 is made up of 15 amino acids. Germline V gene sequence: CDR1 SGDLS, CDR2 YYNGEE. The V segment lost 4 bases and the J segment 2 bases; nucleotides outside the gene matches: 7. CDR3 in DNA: TGTGCCAGCAGCTCCTCACAGGGGGTAAACTATGGCTACACCTTC. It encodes CASSSSQGVNYGYTF.

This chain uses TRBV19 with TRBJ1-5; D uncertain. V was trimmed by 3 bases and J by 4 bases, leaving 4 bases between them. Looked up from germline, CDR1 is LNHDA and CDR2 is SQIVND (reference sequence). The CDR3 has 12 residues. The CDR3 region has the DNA TGTGCCAGTAGTATTAATAATCAGCCCCAGCATTTT. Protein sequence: CASSINNQPQHF.

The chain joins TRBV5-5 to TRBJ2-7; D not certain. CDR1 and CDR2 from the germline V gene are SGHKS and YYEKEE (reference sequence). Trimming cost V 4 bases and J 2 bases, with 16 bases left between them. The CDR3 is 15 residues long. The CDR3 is CASSLGSDAPYEQYF. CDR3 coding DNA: TGTGCCAGCAGCCTTGGATCCGATGCCCCCTACGAGCAGTACTTC.

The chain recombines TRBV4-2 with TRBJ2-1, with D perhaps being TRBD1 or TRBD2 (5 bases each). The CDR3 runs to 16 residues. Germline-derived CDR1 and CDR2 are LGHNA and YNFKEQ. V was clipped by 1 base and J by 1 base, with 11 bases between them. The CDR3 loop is CASSQGDGGSYNEQFF. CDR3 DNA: TGTGCCAGCAGCCAAGGAGATGGGGGATCCTACAATGAGCAGTTCTTC.

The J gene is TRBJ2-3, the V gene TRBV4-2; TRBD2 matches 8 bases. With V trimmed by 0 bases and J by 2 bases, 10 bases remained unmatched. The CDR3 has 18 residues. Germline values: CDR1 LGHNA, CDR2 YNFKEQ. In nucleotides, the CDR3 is TGTGCCAGCAGCCAAGATCTATTAGCGGGATCATACACAGATACGCAGTATTTT. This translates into CASSQDLLAGSYTDTQYF.

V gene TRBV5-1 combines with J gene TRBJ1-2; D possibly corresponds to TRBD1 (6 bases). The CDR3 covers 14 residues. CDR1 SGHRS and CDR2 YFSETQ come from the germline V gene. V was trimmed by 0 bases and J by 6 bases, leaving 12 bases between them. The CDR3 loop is CASSLVGGTDGYTF. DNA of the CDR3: TGCGCCAGCAGCTTGGTGGGGGGCACGGATGGCTACACCTTC. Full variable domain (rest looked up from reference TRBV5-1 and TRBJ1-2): KAGVTQTPRYLIKTRGQQVTLSCSPISGHRSVSWYQQTPGQGLQFLFEYFSETQRNKGNFPGRFSGRQFSNSRSEMNVSTLELGDSALYLCASSLVGGTDGYTFGSGTRLTVV.

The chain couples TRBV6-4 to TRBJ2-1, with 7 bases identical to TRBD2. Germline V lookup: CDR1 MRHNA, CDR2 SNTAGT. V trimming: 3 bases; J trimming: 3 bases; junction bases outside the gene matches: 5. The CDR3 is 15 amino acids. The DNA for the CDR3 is TGTGCCAGCAGTGAATCCGGGGAGGGCTACAATGAGCAGTTCTTC. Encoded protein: CASSESGEGYNEQFF.

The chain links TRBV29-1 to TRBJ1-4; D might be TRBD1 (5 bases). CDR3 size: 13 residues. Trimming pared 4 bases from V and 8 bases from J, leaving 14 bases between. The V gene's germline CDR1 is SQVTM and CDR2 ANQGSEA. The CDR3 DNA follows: TGCAGCGTTGGGAAAGGGGTCGGGGAAAAACTGTTTTTT. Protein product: CSVGKGVGEKLFF.

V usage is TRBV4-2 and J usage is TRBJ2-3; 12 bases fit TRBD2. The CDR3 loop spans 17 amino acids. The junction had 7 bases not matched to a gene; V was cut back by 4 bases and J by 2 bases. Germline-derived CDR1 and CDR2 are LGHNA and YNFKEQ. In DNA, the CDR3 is TGTGCCAGCAGCCGCCGACTAGCGGGAGAACCCACAGATACGCAGTATTTT. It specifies CASSRRLAGEPTDTQYF.

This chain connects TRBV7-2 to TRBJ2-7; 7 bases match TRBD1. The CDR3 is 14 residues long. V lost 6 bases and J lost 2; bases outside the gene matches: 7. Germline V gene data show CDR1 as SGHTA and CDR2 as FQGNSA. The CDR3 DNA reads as TGTGCCAGCAGTACCGGGACAGACCCCTACGAGCAGTACTTC. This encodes CASSTGTDPYEQYF.

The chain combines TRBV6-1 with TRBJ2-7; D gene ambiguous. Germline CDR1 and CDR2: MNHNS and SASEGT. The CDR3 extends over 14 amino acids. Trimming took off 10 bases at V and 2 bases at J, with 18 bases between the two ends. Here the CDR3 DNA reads TGTGCCACTCGTGGGTGGGTTCAGACCTACGAGCAGTACTTC. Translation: CATRGWVQTYEQYF.

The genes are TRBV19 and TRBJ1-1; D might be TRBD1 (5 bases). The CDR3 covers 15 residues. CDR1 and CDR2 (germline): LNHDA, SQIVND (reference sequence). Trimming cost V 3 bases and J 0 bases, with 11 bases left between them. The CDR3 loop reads CASSISAGLNTEAFF. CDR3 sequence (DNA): TGTGCCAGTAGTATCTCGGCAGGGTTGAACACTGAAGCTTTCTTT.

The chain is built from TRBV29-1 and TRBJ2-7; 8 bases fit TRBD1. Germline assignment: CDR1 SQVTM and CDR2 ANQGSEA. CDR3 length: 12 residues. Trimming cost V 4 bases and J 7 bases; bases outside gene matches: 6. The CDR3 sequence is CSVGQGANEQYF. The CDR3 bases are TGCAGCGTTGGTCAGGGGGCGAATGAGCAGTACTTC.

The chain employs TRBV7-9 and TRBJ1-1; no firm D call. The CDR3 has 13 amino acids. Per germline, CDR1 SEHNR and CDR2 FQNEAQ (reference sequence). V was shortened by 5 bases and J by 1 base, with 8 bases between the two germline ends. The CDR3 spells CASSRDGNTEAFF. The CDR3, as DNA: TGTGCCAGCAGCCGGGATGGGAACACTGAAGCTTTCTTT. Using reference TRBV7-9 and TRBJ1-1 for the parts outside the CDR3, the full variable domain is DTGVSQNPRHKITKRGQNVTFRCDPISEHNRLYWYRQTLGQGPEFLTYFQNEAQLEKSRLLSDRFSAERPKGSFSTLEIQRTEQGDSAMYLCASSRDGNTEAFFGQGTRLTVV.